The 28 T cell receptor beta chains reported below all come from one sample, sequenced in a study of blood T cell repertoires in COVID-19. TCRdb keeps only in-frame clones here, not all; method: immunoSEQ multiplex PCR. This repertoire shows 230,000 or so clones, approximately 90% found once; its top ten account for roughly 2.6%. Material: PBMCs or T cells enriched from blood (not recorded which). Receptors were obtained from a woman between 25 and 40 years old who had recovered from COVID-19.

This clone has more than one count but fewer than ten. This chain connects TRBV27 to TRBJ2-7, with TRBD1 matching over 8 bases. CDR3 length equals 15 residues. Trimming cost V 6 bases and J 2 bases; bases outside gene matches: 9. Looked up from germline, CDR1 is MNHEY and CDR2 is SMNVEV (reference sequence). The CDR3 is CASSKSGQGTYEQYF. In nucleotides, the CDR3 is TGTGCCAGCAGCAAATCCGGACAGGGTACCTACGAGCAGTACTTC.

This chain connects TRBV16 to TRBJ1-2; no firm D call. Trimming stripped 2 bases from V and 2 bases from J, with 15 bases between. Germline assignment: CDR1 KGHSY and CDR2 FQNENV. The CDR3 runs 16 residues. The CDR3: CASSQDVGGSNYGYTF. Written as DNA, the CDR3 is TGTGCCAGCAGCCAAGACGTCGGAGGATCGAACTATGGCTACACCTTC. Supplemented by reference TRBV16 and TRBJ1-2, the full variable domain reads GEEVAQTPKHLVRGEGQKAKLYCAPIKGHSYVFWYQQVLKNEFKFLISFQNENVFDETGMPKERFSAKCLPNSPCSLEIQATKLEDSAVYFCASSQDVGGSNYGYTFGSGTRLTVV.

In its sample, this clone was seen a few times. The chain employs TRBV4-1 and TRBJ1-5; 8 bases are a match to TRBD1. Germline lookup yields CDR1 MGHRA and CDR2 YSYEKL. J was trimmed by 1 base and V by 3 bases; bases with no gene match: 8. The CDR3 contains 17 residues. In DNA, the CDR3 is TGCGCCAGCAGCCATCTGGCCGGACAGGGAAGCAATCAGCCCCAGCATTTT. Translated: CASSHLAGQGSNQPQHF.

V is TRBV5-1 and J is TRBJ2-2, with TRBD1 as a possible D gene (6 bases). This CDR3 spans 17 amino acids. V was trimmed by 4 bases and J by 5 bases, leaving 21 bases between them. CDR1 and CDR2 (germline): SGHRS, YFSETQ. CDR3 sequence: CASSLTGAGVDTGELFF. DNA of the CDR3: TGCGCCAGCAGCCTTACGGGCGCAGGGGTTGATACCGGGGAGCTGTTTTTT.

The V gene is TRBV27, the J gene TRBJ2-1; 8 bases line up with TRBD2. J gave up 9 bases and V 3 bases, and 7 bases lay outside the gene matches. This CDR3 is built from 14 residues. The germline CDR1 and CDR2 sequences are MNHEY and SMNVEV (reference sequence). This CDR3 is CASSFGTSHGEQFF. The CDR3 nucleotides read TGTGCCAGCAGTTTTGGGACTAGTCATGGTGAGCAGTTCTTC.

The chain has TRBV12-3 or TRBV12-4 and TRBJ2-5, with a weak D call TRBD2 (5 bases). CDR3 size: 11 residues. Trimming left V 3 bases short and J 7 bases short, with 6 bases between. CDR3 DNA sequence: TGTGCCAGCAGTTTTGCGGGGACCCAGTACTTC. Translated, it gives CASSFAGTQYF.

The rearrangement links TRBV7-6 to TRBJ2-2; D might be TRBD1 (6 bases). The V gene lost 6 bases and the J gene lost 1 base, with 12 bases spanning the gap. There are 15 residues in the CDR3. In germline, CDR1 is SGHVS, CDR2 FNYEAQ. The CDR3 DNA sequence: TGTGCCAGCAGACCAACAGGGAAGAACACCGGGGAGCTGTTTTTT. Its translation: CASRPTGKNTGELFF. Looking up the rest from reference TRBV7-6 and TRBJ2-2 gives the full variable domain: GAGVSQSPRYKVTKRGQDVALRCDPISGHVSLYWYRQALGQGPEFLTYFNYEAQQDKSGLPNDRFSAERPEGSISTLTIQRTEQRDSAMYRCASRPTGKNTGELFFGEGSRLTVL.

The V gene is TRBV5-5, the J gene TRBJ2-7; 8 bases are a match to TRBD1. This CDR3 is built from 14 residues. V was pared by 0 bases and J by 1 base, with 0 bases of the junction left unmatched. CDR1 is SGHKS, CDR2 YYEKEE, per germline (reference sequence). This CDR3 reads CASSLGQGSYEQYF. The CDR3 DNA reads as TGTGCCAGCAGCTTGGGACAGGGGTCCTACGAGCAGTACTTC.

The chain joins TRBV6-1 to TRBJ1-1; D is undetermined. The CDR3 runs 15 residues. Germline-derived CDR1 and CDR2 are MNHNS and SASEGT. The V end was cut by 0 bases, the J end by 1 base, with 9 bases between. CDR3 loop: CASSEAQARNTEAFF. The CDR3 DNA sequence: TGTGCCAGCAGTGAAGCCCAGGCGAGGAACACTGAAGCTTTCTTT.

As regards this clone: The junction shows a germline mismatch at one end, possibly a read error. This rearrangement joins TRBV4-1 to TRBJ1-4; 9 bases are a match to TRBD1. CDR1 and CDR2 (germline): MGHRA, YSYEKL. There are 13 residues in the CDR3. CDR3 nucleotides: TGCGCCAGCAGCCAAGAACTTAGGGACAGGGCCCTTTTT. This translates into CASSQELRDRALF.

The chain combines TRBV5-1 with TRBJ2-2; the D gene is possibly TRBD2 (6 bases). Trimming pared 3 bases from V and 8 bases from J, leaving 14 bases between. The germline gives CDR1 SGHRS, CDR2 YFSETQ. This CDR3 is built from 14 residues. CDR3 in DNA: TGCGCCAGCAGCTGGTCGCGGGGCATGGGGGAGCTGTTTTTT. This sequence encodes CASSWSRGMGELFF. Variable domain in full (rest from reference TRBV5-1 and TRBJ2-2): KAGVTQTPRYLIKTRGQQVTLSCSPISGHRSVSWYQQTPGQGLQFLFEYFSETQRNKGNFPGRFSGRQFSNSRSEMNVSTLELGDSALYLCASSWSRGMGELFFGEGSRLTVL.

This clone was picked up many times. The V gene is TRBV6-1, the J gene TRBJ2-7; 10 bases line up with TRBD2. Trimming removed 1 base from V and 0 bases from J; junction bases left unmatched: 0. The CDR3 is 15 residues long. Germline loops: CDR1 MNHNS, CDR2 SASEGT. The chain's CDR3 is CASSEGTSGSYEQYF. CDR3 nucleotide sequence: TGTGCCAGCAGTGAAGGGACTAGCGGCTCCTACGAGCAGTACTTC.

In this sample, this clone turned up a few times. The chain is built from TRBV5-1 and TRBJ2-7; 10 nucleotides agree with TRBD2. The CDR3 sequence is 14 residues long. The V segment lost 2 bases and the J segment 4 bases; nucleotides outside the gene matches: 3. The germline V gene has CDR1 SGHRS and CDR2 YFSETQ. CDR3 DNA: TGCGCCAGCAGCTTTACTAGCGGGGATTACGAGCAGTACTTC. Translation gives CASSFTSGDYEQYF.

The V and J genes are TRBV11-1 and TRBJ1-4; D is ambiguous. CDR1 and CDR2 (germline): SGHAT, FQDESV (reference sequence). Trimming left V 0 bases short and J 5 bases short, with 10 bases between. CDR3 length equals 15 residues. CDR3 region: CASSLAIGSNEKLFF. Written as DNA, the CDR3 is TGTGCCAGCAGCTTAGCCATCGGGTCGAATGAAAAACTGTTTTTT.

This sequence joins TRBV19 and TRBJ1-2, with 9 nucleotides matching TRBD1. Germline loops: CDR1 LNHDA, CDR2 SQIVND (reference sequence). Unmatched junction bases numbered 12, after V lost 5 bases and J lost 5 bases. The CDR3 is made up of 16 amino acids. The CDR3 is CASSAYFGTGSYGYTF. The CDR3 coding sequence is TGTGCCAGTAGTGCATACTTTGGGACAGGGTCTTATGGCTACACCTTC.

This clone was counted between two and nine times. V and J are TRBV9 and TRBJ1-2; D perhaps matches TRBD1 (5 bases). The CDR3 length is 18 residues. The germline V and J ends were trimmed by 0 bases and 4 bases, with 22 bases remaining between them. Per germline, CDR1 SGDLS and CDR2 YYNGEE. For the CDR3, the DNA is TGTGCCAGCAGCGTAGGTGTGGAAGTGGTCGGGGGGAGCTATGGCTACACCTTC. Its translation is CASSVGVEVVGGSYGYTF.

The chain couples TRBV11-1 to TRBJ1-1; D is perhaps TRBD1 (5 bases). The germline CDR1 and CDR2 sequences are SGHAT and FQDESV (reference sequence). The germline V and J ends were trimmed by 3 bases and 1 base, with 6 bases remaining between them. The CDR3 runs to 13 residues. The CDR3 nucleotides read TGTGCCAGCAGCTTCGGACAGAACACTGAAGCTTTCTTT. Protein: CASSFGQNTEAFF.

J is TRBJ2-5 and V is TRBV4-1; 8 bases line up with TRBD1. The junction had 15 bases not matched to a gene; V was cut back by 3 bases and J by 3 bases. This CDR3 has 18 amino acids. Germline V gene sequence: CDR1 MGHRA, CDR2 YSYEKL. The CDR3 nucleotides read TGCGCCAGCAGCCAGGGTGGCCAGGGGGCCTTCTGGGAAGAGACCCAGTACTTC. This gives the protein CASSQGGQGAFWEETQYF.

The CDR3 bases are TGTGCCAGCAGCGAAGACTGGCGGAACACGGACTACGAGCAGTACTTC. Residues: CASSEDWRNTDYEQYF. V gene TRBV27 combines with J gene TRBJ2-7; no reliable D call. This CDR3 has 16 residues. V gave up 6 bases and J gave up 3 bases, with 21 bases separating them. In germline, CDR1 is MNHEY, CDR2 SMNVEV (reference sequence).

In this sample, this clone turned up once. V gene TRBV19 combines with J gene TRBJ2-5; 9 bases are shared with TRBD1. Trimming took 4 bases from V and 5 from J; bases not matched to a gene: 8. The CDR3 has 15 amino acids. Per the germline V gene, CDR1 is LNHDA and CDR2 is SQIVND (reference sequence). CDR3: CASSRGTGQGETQYF. In DNA form, the CDR3 reads TGTGCCAGTAGTAGGGGGACAGGGCAAGGGGAGACCCAGTACTTC.

The genes are TRBV7-9 and TRBJ2-7, with 7 bases fitting TRBD1. Germline assignment: CDR1 SEHNR and CDR2 FQNEAQ (reference sequence). V shed 5 bases and J 9 bases; nucleotides not matched to a gene: 10. The CDR3 has 13 residues. The CDR3, as DNA: TGTGCCAGCAGCCTAATACAGGGGAAGGGGCAGTACTTC. It yields the protein CASSLIQGKGQYF.

The V call is TRBV5-5, the J call TRBJ1-4, with D hard to call. Germline V gives CDR1 SGHKS, CDR2 YYEKEE (reference sequence). CDR3 length: 16 amino acids. The V end was cut by 0 bases, the J end by 7 bases, with 16 bases between. CDR3 sequence: CASSLDWEDWPEKLFF. CDR3 DNA: TGTGCCAGCAGCTTGGATTGGGAGGACTGGCCTGAAAAACTGTTTTTT.

The V call is TRBV5-1, the J call TRBJ1-4; the match to TRBD1 covers 7 bases. The germline gives CDR1 SGHRS, CDR2 YFSETQ. The V gene end was trimmed by 0 bases and the J gene end by 4 bases; junction bases not matched to a gene: 3. This CDR3 is 15 amino acids long. The CDR3 sequence is CASSLEQGINEKLFF. The CDR3 nucleotides read TGCGCCAGCAGCTTGGAACAGGGGATTAATGAAAAACTGTTTTTT.

This clone was seen once. The rearrangement links TRBV9 to TRBJ2-5, with D unclear. The CDR3 length is 14 residues. Trimming took 4 bases from V and 6 from J, leaving 16 bases between them. Looked up from germline, CDR1 is SGDLS and CDR2 is YYNGEE. In DNA, the CDR3 is TGTGCCAGCAGCCTCAGACGTGAGGCGAAGACCCAGTACTTC. This sequence encodes CASSLRREAKTQYF.

The chain carries TRBV29-1 and TRBJ2-5, with D possibly being TRBD2 (6 bases). CDR1 is SQVTM, CDR2 ANQGSEA, per germline. The CDR3 runs to 14 residues. Between the trimmed V and J ends, which lost 0 bases and 4 bases, there was a span of 12 bases. The CDR3 reads CSVEEGGVGETQYF. For the CDR3, the DNA is TGCAGCGTTGAAGAAGGAGGGGTCGGAGAGACCCAGTACTTC.

The rearrangement uses TRBV20-1 and TRBJ1-2; the D is unclear. Deletions cut 5 bases from V and 2 bases from J, with 6 bases between. There are 11 residues in the CDR3. Per the germline V gene, CDR1 is DFQATT and CDR2 is SNEGSKA (reference sequence). The CDR3 bases are TGCAGTGCTCCCTACAACTATGGCTACACCTTC. Its protein product is CSAPYNYGYTF.

This clone was observed a few times. V gene TRBV7-6 combines with J gene TRBJ1-2, with 7 bases lining up with TRBD1. CDR1 is SGHVS, CDR2 FNYEAQ, per germline. Losses at the gene ends were 5 bases for V and 2 bases for J; bases not matched to a gene: 2. The CDR3 spans 13 residues. CDR3 sequence reads: CASSPDRNYGYTF. CDR3 bases: TGTGCCAGCAGCCCGGACAGGAACTATGGCTACACCTTC.

This chain uses TRBV6-2 or TRBV6-3 with TRBJ2-7, with 11 bases aligning to TRBD2. The germline V gene has CDR1 MNHEY and CDR2 SVGEGT. This CDR3 has 15 residues. After removal of 6 bases from V and 7 bases from J, the junction contained 11 bases not matched to a gene. The CDR3 region has the DNA TGTGCCAGCAGCACTATAGCGGGGGGGTTACGGGAGCAGTACTTC. It is translated as CASSTIAGGLREQYF.